Below are 19 T cell receptor beta chains sequenced from a single sample in a study of blood T cell repertoires in COVID-19. The repertoire was sequenced with immunoSEQ multiplex PCR; TCRdb's copy has only in-frame clones and lacks some. The sample has more than 95,000 clones; about 76% are singletons. The specimen was peripheral blood. Receptors originate from a woman in her 70s with acute or convalescent COVID-19.

The J gene is TRBJ2-5, the V gene TRBV29-1, with a tentative D call TRBD2 (6 bases). This CDR3 is 15 amino acids long. From germline, CDR1 is SQVTM and CDR2 ANQGSEA. V lost 5 bases and J lost 5, with 21 bases in between. In nucleotides, the CDR3 is TGCAGCGTTAGAACCACAGGAGGGCGGTTGGAGACCCAGTACTTC. Translating gives CSVRTTGGRLETQYF.

This clone was observed a single time. The chain employs TRBV4-1 and TRBJ1-1; 7 bases line up with TRBD1. The CDR3 contains 15 residues. The V gene's germline CDR1 is MGHRA and CDR2 YSYEKL. Trimming cost V 3 bases and J 0 bases; bases outside gene matches: 4. The CDR3 nucleotides are TGCGCCAGCAGCCAGGAGGGGGCAATGAACACTGAAGCTTTCTTT. Translating gives CASSQEGAMNTEAFF.

The V gene is TRBV5-1, the J gene TRBJ1-6, with D tentatively TRBD1 (5 bases). Germline-derived CDR1 and CDR2 are SGHRS and YFSETQ. Trimming took off 0 bases at V and 5 bases at J, with 9 bases between the two ends. The CDR3 length is 15 residues. DNA for the CDR3: TGCGCCAGCAGCTTGGGCAGGGCTAATAATTCACCCCTCCACTTT. Residues: CASSLGRANNSPLHF.

The rearrangement joins TRBV6-8 to TRBJ2-3; 8 bases map to TRBD2. This CDR3 is built from 19 residues. Germline V gives CDR1 MNHGY, CDR2 SAAAGT. V lost 3 bases and J lost 1; bases outside the gene matches: 15. The CDR3 is CASSYFSPRAGAGTDTQYF. CDR3 nucleotide sequence: TGTGCCAGCAGTTATTTTTCACCCCGAGCGGGGGCCGGCACAGATACGCAGTATTTT.

The CDR3 protein is CASSLATGRTTEAFF. The CDR3 nucleotides are TGTGCCAGCAGCTTGGCGACAGGGAGGACCACTGAAGCTTTCTTT. This chain links TRBV7-9 with TRBJ1-1, with TRBD1 identical over 7 bases. This CDR3 is built from 15 residues. Germline V lookup: CDR1 SEHNR, CDR2 FQNEAQ (reference sequence). After removal of 3 bases from V and 4 bases from J, the junction contained 8 bases not matched to a gene.

The chain has TRBV7-2 and TRBJ2-1; 11 bases fit TRBD2. V lost 5 bases to trimming and J lost 3 bases; unmatched junction nucleotides: 3. Germline values: CDR1 SGHTA, CDR2 FQGNSA. The CDR3 extends over 15 amino acids. This CDR3 reads CASSPTSGGYNEQFF. The CDR3 DNA follows: TGTGCCAGCAGCCCTACTAGCGGGGGCTACAATGAGCAGTTCTTC.

The chain uses TRBV29-1 and TRBJ2-7; D not certain. The CDR3 totals 11 residues. The V end was cut by 7 bases, the J end by 1 base, with 8 bases between. The germline V gene has CDR1 SQVTM and CDR2 ANQGSEA. The CDR3 loop is CSALRSYEQYF. CDR3 DNA sequence: TGCAGCGCCCTCCGGTCCTACGAGCAGTACTTC.

The chain is built from TRBV3-1 (or the pseudogene TRBV3-2) and TRBJ2-7, with D possibly matching TRBD2 (6 bases). Trimming cost V 0 bases and J 7 bases, with 16 bases left between them. This CDR3 is built from 15 residues. CDR1 is LGHDT, CDR2 YNNKEL, per germline (reference sequence). The CDR3 loop is CASSQEGTPTREQYF. Here the CDR3 DNA reads TGTGCCAGCAGCCAAGAGGGGACTCCTACGAGGGAGCAGTACTTC.

Here the CDR3 reads CASSRGETGGYTF. Written as DNA, the CDR3 is TGTGCCAGTAGTAGGGGAGAAACGGGTGGCTACACCTTC. This chain connects TRBV19 to TRBJ1-2; D is undetermined. The CDR3 has 13 amino acids. Germline V gene lookup returns CDR1 LNHDA and CDR2 SQIVND (reference sequence). V gave up 4 bases and J gave up 7 bases, with 13 bases separating them.

This clone was observed a handful of times. The chain uses TRBV27 and TRBJ1-2; tentatively, D is TRBD1 (5 bases). CDR1 and CDR2 from the germline V gene are MNHEY and SMNVEV (reference sequence). This CDR3 region has 13 residues. The V end lost 5 bases, the J end lost 3 bases, and 10 bases lay between the germline ends. This chain's CDR3 is CASSPWGDYGYTF. Here the CDR3 DNA reads TGTGCCAGCAGTCCGTGGGGGGACTATGGCTACACCTTC.

The V gene is TRBV30, the J gene TRBJ2-7; possibly TRBD2 for D (6 bases). Trimming pared 1 base from V and 4 bases from J, leaving 8 bases between. The germline CDR1 and CDR2 sequences are GTSNPN and SVGIG (reference sequence). CDR3 length: 12 residues. For the CDR3, the DNA is TGTGCCTGGAGTGAGGAGGGTTACGAGCAGTACTTC. Amino acid sequence: CAWSEEGYEQYF.

This clone was recorded once. This chain joins TRBV2 and TRBJ1-2; TRBD1 is a possible D gene (5 bases). The germline CDR1 and CDR2 sequences are SNHLY and FYNNEI. The V gene lost 10 bases and the J gene lost 10 bases, with 25 bases spanning the gap. This CDR3 is 14 amino acids long. The CDR3 here is CATKSGAPVDNYTF. The CDR3 DNA sequence: TGTGCCACCAAAAGCGGGGCGCCCGTTGATAACTACACCTTC.

The DNA of the CDR3 is TGTGCCAGCAGTGAATTCTTAGCCTTCGGGGATACGCAGTATTTT. This gives the protein CASSEFLAFGDTQYF. The chain carries TRBV2 and TRBJ2-3; D uncertain. The V end lost 2 bases, the J end lost 6 bases, and 15 bases lay between the germline ends. The CDR3 has 15 residues. Germline-derived CDR1 and CDR2 are SNHLY and FYNNEI. Combining the CDR3 with reference TRBV2 and TRBJ2-3 gives the whole variable domain EPEVTQTPSHQVTQMGQEVILRCVPISNHLYFYWYRQILGQKVEFLVSFYNNEISEKSEIFDDQFSVERPDGSNFTLKIRSTKLEDSAMYFCASSEFLAFGDTQYFGPGTRLTVL.

The gene calls are TRBV7-9 and TRBJ1-4; a weak D match, TRBD1 (6 bases). The CDR3 runs 13 residues. The germline V gene encodes CDR1 SEHNR and CDR2 FQNEAQ (reference sequence). Trimming took 4 bases from V and 8 from J, leaving 11 bases between them. The CDR3 region has the DNA TGTGCCAGCAGCTCTTACAGGGACGAAAAACTGTTTTTT. Its protein is CASSSYRDEKLFF.

CDR3 DNA sequence: TGTGCCAGCGGCCGAACGGTGGATACGCAGTATTTT. Its protein is CASGRTVDTQYF. V is TRBV16 and J is TRBJ2-3; D remains ambiguous. This CDR3 has 12 amino acids. Germline V gene data show CDR1 as KGHSY and CDR2 as FQNENV. Trimming cost V 8 bases and J 6 bases, with 12 bases left between them.

The chain recombines TRBV19 with TRBJ2-3, with 7 bases identical to TRBD2. The length of the CDR3 is 17 residues. CDR1 is LNHDA, CDR2 SQIVND, per germline (reference sequence). V trimming: 3 bases; J trimming: 3 bases; junction bases outside the gene matches: 12. DNA of the CDR3: TGTGCCAGTAGTATCCCGGGGGGTAGCGGGTCTACAGATACGCAGTATTTT. It codes for CASSIPGGSGSTDTQYF.

This clone has just a few counts. The chain carries TRBV7-9 and TRBJ2-5; 11 positions match TRBD1. The CDR3 contains 14 residues. The germline V gene has CDR1 SEHNR and CDR2 FQNEAQ (reference sequence). The junction had 4 bases not matched to a gene; V was cut back by 5 bases and J by 5 bases. CDR3 amino acids: CASSQDRGRETQYF. DNA of the CDR3: TGTGCCAGCAGCCAGGACAGGGGGCGGGAGACCCAGTACTTC.

The chain combines TRBV30 with TRBJ1-5, with D uncertain. The ends were cut back, 2 bases at V and 11 bases at J, with 16 bases in the middle. The CDR3 has 13 residues. Per the germline V gene, CDR1 is GTSNPN and CDR2 is SVGIG (reference sequence). The CDR3 here is CAWSFPDGLSQHF. Here the CDR3 DNA reads TGTGCCTGGAGTTTCCCAGACGGACTATCCCAGCATTTT.

J is TRBJ2-2 and V is TRBV10-3, with TRBD2 identical over 9 bases. The germline CDR1 and CDR2 sequences are ENHRY and SYGVKD. Trimming cost V 3 bases and J 0 bases; bases outside gene matches: 5. CDR3 size: 17 residues. The CDR3 loop is CAISEPAGGANTGELFF. The CDR3 DNA follows: TGTGCCATCAGTGAACCAGCGGGGGGCGCGAACACCGGGGAGCTGTTTTTT.